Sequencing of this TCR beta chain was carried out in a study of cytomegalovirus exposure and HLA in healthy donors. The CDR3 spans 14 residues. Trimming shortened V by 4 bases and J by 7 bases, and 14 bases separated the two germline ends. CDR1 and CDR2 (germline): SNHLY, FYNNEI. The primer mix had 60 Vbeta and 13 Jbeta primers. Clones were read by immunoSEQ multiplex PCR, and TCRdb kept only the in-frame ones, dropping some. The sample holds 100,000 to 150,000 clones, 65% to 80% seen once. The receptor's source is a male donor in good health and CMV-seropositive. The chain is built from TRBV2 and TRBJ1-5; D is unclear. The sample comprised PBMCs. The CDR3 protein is CASSVGGIGQPQHF. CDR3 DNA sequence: TGTGCCAGCAGTGTAGGAGGGATTGGCCAGCCCCAGCATTTT.